This TCR beta chain came from a study of shared clonotypes between healthy human individuals. The CDR3 extends over 15 amino acids. Germline V gives CDR1 KGHSH, CDR2 LQKENI. V shed 3 bases and J 5 bases; nucleotides not matched to a gene: 9. It was across several immunoSEQ plates that each subset's genomic DNA was evenly split. Assay: immunoSEQ multiplex PCR; the TCRdb copy retains only in-frame clones and omits some. Here the sample spans approximately 1.5 million clones, roughly 98.5% being singletons. Sequencing used naive CD4+ T cells sorted from blood. Subset denoted: CD45RA+ positively selected. The chain uses TRBV18 and TRBJ2-5, with 7 bases aligning to TRBD2. The sequence was obtained from a man under 40 in good health. The CDR3: CASSPSGGKRETQYF. CDR3 sequence (DNA): TGTGCCAGCTCACCCTCGGGAGGCAAGAGGGAGACCCAGTACTTC.